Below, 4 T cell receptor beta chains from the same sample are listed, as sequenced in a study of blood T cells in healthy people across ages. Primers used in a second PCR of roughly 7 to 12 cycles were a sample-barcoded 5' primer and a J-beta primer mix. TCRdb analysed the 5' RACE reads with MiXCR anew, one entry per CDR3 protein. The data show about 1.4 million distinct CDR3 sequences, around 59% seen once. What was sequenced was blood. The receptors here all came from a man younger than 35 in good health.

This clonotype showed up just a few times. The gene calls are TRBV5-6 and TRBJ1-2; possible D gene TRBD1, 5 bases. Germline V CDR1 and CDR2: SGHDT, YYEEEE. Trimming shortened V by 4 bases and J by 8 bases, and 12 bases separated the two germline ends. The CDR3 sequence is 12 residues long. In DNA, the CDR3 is TGTGCCAGCAGCCGTCCGGGGCAGGGCTACACCTTC. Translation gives CASSRPGQGYTF.

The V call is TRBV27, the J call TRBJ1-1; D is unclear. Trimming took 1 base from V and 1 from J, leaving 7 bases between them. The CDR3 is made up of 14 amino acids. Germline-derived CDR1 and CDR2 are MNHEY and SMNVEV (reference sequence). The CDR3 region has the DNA TGTGCCAGCAGTTTATACACGCAGAACACTGAAGCTTTCTTT. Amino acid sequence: CASSLYTQNTEAFF.

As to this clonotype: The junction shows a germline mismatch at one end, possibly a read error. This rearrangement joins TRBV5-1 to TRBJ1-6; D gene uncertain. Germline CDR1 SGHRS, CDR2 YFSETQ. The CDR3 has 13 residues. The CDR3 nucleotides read TGCGCCAGCAGCGTCGGTTCGGAGTCACCCCCCCACTTT. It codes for CASSVGSESPPHF. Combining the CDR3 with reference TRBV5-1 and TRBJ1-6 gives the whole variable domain KAGVTQTPRYLIKTRGQQVTLSCSPISGHRSVSWYQQTPGQGLQFLFEYFSETQRNKGNFPGRFSGRQFSNSRSEMNVSTLELGDSALYLCASSVGSESPPHFGNGTRLTVT.

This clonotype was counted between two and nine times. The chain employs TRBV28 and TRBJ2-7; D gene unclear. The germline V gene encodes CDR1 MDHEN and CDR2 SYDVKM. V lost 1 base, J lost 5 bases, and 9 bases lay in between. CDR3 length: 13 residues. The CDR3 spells CASSLLGSNEQYF. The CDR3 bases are TGTGCCAGCAGTTTATTAGGTTCCAACGAGCAGTACTTC.